The clone carrying this TCR beta chain was counted at least ten times. J gave up 4 bases and V 4 bases, and 15 bases lay outside the gene matches. Germline CDR1 MGHDK, CDR2 SYGVNS. This CDR3 is built from 17 residues. This record comes from a study of blood T cells in healthy people across ages. A second PCR of 7 to 11 cycles used a sample-barcoded 5' primer and a J-beta primer mix. TCRdb itself ran the 5' RACE reads through MiXCR, one entry per CDR3 protein. The sample carries approximately 1.5 million distinct CDR3 sequences, about 31% recorded once. This clonotype was obtained from a woman aged 30 to 39 in good health. V usage is TRBV25-1 and J usage is TRBJ2-5; 7 bases are a match to TRBD2. Sequenced: blood. CDR3 sequence reads: CASSATSGLLTLETQYF. The CDR3 DNA is TGTGCCAGCAGTGCCACCTCGGGACTACTAACATTAGAGACCCAGTACTTC.